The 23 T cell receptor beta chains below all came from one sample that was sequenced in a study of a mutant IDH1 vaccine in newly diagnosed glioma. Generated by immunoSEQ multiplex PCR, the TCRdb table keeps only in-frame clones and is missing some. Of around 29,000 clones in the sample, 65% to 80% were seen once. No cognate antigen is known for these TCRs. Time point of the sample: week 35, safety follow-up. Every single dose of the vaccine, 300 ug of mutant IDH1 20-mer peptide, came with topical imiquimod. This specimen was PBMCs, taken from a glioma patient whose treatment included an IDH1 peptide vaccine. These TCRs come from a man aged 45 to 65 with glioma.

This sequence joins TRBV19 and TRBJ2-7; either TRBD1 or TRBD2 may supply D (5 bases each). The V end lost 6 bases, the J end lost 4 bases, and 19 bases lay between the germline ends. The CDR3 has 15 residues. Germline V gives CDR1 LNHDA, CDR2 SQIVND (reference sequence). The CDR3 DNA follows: TGTGCCAGTAGACCCGGGGCGGATTCGTGGTACGAGCAGTACTTC. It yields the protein CASRPGADSWYEQYF.

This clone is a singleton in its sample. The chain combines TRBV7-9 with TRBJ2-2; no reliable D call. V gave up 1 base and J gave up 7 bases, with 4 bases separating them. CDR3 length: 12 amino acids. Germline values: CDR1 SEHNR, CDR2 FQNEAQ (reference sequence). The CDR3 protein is CASSLVDGELFF. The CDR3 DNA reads TGTGCCAGCAGCTTAGTGGACGGGGAGCTGTTTTTT.

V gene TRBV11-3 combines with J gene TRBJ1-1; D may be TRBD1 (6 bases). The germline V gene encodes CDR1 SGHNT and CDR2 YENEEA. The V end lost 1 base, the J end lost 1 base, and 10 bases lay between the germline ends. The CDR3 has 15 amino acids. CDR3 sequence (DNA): TGTGCCAGCAGCTTAGGGCCAGGGGAGAACACTGAAGCTTTCTTT. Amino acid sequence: CASSLGPGENTEAFF.

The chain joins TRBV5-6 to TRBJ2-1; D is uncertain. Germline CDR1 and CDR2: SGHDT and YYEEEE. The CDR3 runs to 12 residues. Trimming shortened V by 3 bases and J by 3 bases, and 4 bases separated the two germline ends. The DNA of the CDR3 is TGTGCCAGCAGCTACAACTACAATGAGCAGTTCTTC. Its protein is CASSYNYNEQFF.

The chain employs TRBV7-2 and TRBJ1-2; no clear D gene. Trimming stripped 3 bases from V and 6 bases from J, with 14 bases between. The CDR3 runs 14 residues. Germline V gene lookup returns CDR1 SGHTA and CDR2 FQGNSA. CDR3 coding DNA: TGTGCCAGCAGCTTTGGGTCGGGAGGGAATGGCTACACCTTC. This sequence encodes CASSFGSGGNGYTF.

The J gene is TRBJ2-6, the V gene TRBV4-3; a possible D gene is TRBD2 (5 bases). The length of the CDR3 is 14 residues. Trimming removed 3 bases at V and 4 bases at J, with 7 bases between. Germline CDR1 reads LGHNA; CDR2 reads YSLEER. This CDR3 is CASSQPGGANVLTF. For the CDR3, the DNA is TGCGCCAGCAGCCAGCCGGGGGGGGCCAACGTCCTGACTTTC.

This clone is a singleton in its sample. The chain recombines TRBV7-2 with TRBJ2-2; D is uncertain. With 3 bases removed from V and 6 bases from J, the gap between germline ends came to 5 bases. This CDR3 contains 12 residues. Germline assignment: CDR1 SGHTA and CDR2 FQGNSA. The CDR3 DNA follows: TGTGCCAGCAGCTTGATGTCCGGGGAGCTGTTTTTT. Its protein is CASSLMSGELFF.

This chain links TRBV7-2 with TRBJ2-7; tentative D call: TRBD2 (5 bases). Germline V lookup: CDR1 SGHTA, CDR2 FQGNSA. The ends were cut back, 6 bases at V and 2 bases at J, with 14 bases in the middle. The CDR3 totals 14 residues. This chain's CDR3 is CASSSRYGTYEQYF. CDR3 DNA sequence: TGTGCCAGCAGTTCCCGATACGGGACCTACGAGCAGTACTTC.

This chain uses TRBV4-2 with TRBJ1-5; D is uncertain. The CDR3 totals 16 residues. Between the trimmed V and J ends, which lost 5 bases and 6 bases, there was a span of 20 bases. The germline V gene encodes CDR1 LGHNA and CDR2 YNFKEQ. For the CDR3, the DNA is TGTGCCAGCAGCGAAAACGACGGGAATCGGGGTCAGCCCCAGCATTTT. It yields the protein CASSENDGNRGQPQHF.

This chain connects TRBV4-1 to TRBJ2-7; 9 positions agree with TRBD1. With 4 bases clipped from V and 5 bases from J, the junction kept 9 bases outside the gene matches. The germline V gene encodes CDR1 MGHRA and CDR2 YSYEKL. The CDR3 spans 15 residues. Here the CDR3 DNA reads TGCGCCAGCAGCCCGGGACAGGGTCCACCCCACGAGCAGTACTTC. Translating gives CASSPGQGPPHEQYF.

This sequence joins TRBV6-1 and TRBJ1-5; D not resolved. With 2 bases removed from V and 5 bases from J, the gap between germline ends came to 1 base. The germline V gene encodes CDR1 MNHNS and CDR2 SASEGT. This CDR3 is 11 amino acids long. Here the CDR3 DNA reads TGTGCCAGCAGTGAACATCAGCCCCAGCATTTT. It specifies CASSEHQPQHF.

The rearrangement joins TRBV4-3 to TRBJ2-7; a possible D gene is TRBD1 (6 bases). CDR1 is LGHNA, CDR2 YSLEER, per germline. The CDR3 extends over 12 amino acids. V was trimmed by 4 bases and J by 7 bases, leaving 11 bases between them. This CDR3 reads CASSPGVGEQYF. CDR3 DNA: TGCGCCAGCAGCCCAGGGGTGGGGGAGCAGTACTTC.

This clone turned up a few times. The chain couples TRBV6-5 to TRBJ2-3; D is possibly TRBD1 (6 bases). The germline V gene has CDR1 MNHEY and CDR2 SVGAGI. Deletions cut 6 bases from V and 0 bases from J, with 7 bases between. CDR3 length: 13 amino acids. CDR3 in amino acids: CASRQGSTDTQYF. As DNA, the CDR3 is TGTGCCAGCAGACAGGGAAGCACAGATACGCAGTATTTT.

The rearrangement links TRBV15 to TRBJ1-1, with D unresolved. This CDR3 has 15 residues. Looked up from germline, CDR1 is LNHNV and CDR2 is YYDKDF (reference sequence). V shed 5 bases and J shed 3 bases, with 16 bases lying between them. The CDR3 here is CATSSDRRRDTEAFF. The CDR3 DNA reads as TGTGCCACCAGCTCCGACCGAAGGCGGGACACTGAAGCTTTCTTT.

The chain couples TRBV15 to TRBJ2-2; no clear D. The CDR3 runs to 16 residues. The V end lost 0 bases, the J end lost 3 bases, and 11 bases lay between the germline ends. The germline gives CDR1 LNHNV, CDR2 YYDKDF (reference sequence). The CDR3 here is CATSREVRTYTGELFF. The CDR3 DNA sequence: TGTGCCACCAGCAGAGAAGTCAGGACCTACACCGGGGAGCTGTTTTTT.

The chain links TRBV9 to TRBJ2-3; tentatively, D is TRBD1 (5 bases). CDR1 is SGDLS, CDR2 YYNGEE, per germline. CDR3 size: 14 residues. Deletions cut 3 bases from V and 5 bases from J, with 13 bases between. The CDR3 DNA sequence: TGTGCCAGCAGCGCCGGCCAGGGTAAAGATACGCAGTATTTT. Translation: CASSAGQGKDTQYF. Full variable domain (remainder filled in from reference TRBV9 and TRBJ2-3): DSGVTQTPKHLITATGQRVTLRCSPRSGDLSVYWYQQSLDQGLQFLIQYYNGEERAKGNILERFSAQQFPDLHSELNLSSLELGDSALYFCASSAGQGKDTQYFGPGTRLTVL.

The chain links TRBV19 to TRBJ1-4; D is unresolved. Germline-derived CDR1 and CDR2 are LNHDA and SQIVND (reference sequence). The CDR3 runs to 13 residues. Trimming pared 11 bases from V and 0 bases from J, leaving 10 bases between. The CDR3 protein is CASQVATNEKLFF. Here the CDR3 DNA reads TGTGCCTCGCAGGTCGCAACTAATGAAAAACTGTTTTTT.

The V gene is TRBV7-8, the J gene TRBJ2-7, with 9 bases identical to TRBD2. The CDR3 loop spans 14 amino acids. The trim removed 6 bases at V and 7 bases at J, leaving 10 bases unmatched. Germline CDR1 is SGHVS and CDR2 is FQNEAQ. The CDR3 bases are TGTGCCAGCAGGTCGACTAGCGGTCTAGATGAGCAGTACTTC. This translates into CASRSTSGLDEQYF.

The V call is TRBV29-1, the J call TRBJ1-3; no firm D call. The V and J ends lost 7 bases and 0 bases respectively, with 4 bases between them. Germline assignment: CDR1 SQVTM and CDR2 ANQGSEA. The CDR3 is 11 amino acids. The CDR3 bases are TGCAGCGGCGACTCTGGAAACACCATATATTTT. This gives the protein CSGDSGNTIYF. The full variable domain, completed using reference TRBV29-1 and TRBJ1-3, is SAVISQKPSRDICQRGTSLTIQCQVDSQVTMMFWYRQQPGQSLTLIATANQGSEATYESGFVIDKFPISRPNLTFSTLTVSNMSPEDSSIYLCSGDSGNTIYFGEGSWLTVV.

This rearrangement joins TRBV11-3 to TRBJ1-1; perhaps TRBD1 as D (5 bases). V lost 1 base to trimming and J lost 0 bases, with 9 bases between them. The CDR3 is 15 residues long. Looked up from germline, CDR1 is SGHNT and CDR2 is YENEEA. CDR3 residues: CASSLVAGLNTEAFF. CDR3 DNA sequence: TGTGCCAGCAGCTTAGTTGCAGGGTTGAACACTGAAGCTTTCTTT.

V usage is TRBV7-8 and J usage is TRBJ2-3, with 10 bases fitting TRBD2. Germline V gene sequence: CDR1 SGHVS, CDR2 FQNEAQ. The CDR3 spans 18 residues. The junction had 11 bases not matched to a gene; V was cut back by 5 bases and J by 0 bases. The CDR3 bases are TGTGCCAGCAGCGTCCCCCGTAGCGGGGGGACTAGCACAGATACGCAGTATTTT. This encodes CASSVPRSGGTSTDTQYF.

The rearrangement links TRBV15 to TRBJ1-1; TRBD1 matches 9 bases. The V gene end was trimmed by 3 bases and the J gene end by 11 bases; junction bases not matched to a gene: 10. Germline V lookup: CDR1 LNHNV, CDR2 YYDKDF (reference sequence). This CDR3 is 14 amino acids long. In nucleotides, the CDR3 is TGTGCCACCAGCAGTGGACAGGGGATGTTGAGTGCTTTCTTT. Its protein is CATSSGQGMLSAFF.

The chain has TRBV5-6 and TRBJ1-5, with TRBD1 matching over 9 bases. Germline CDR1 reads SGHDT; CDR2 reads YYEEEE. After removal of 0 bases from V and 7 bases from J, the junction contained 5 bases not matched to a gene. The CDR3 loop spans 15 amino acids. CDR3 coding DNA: TGTGCCAGCAGCTTGGGCCCGGACAGGGGACAGCCCCAGCATTTT. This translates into CASSLGPDRGQPQHF.